This TCR beta chain was retrieved from a study of control samples from healthy donors and cancer patients. Clones were sequenced by immunoSEQ multiplex PCR, and TCRdb holds only the in-frame ones, with some missing. The sample has some 130,000 clones, over 85% seen once. The CDR3 runs to 13 residues. The germline gives CDR1 LGHNA, CDR2 YNFKEQ. V was cut by 0 bases and J by 5 bases, with 7 bases left in between. This receptor was taken from a young man in good health. The chain joins TRBV4-2 to TRBJ2-5; D is uncertain. The sample comprised blood. DNA for the CDR3: TGTGCCAGCAGCCAAGATCTGTCTGAGACCCAGTACTTC. Its protein is CASSQDLSETQYF.